This section outlines one T cell receptor beta chain sequence together with its context. Its antigen is currently unknown. This specimen belongs to a study of cytomegalovirus exposure and HLA in healthy donors. Study-wide background: From about 180 million T cells, an earlier analysis saw some 120 million unique TCR beta sequences. Study outcomes and limitations: At a 0.05 false discovery rate, a later analysis found 15,000 to 20,000 TCR beta sequences to be associated with HLA alleles. Being indistinguishable, some V segments were excluded, TRBV6-2 and TRBV6-3 among them. Serostatus for CMV was the only available immune exposure information.

The CDR3 has 14 amino acids. Trimming took off 3 bases at V and 3 bases at J, with 9 bases between the two ends. The germline V gene has CDR1 ENHRY and CDR2 SYGVKD. It was with 60 Vbeta and 13 Jbeta primers that the PCR ran. Repertoires were generated with immunoSEQ multiplex PCR, while TCRdb's copy carries only in-frame clones and drops some. The sample lists under 200,000 clones, approximately 80% occurring once. This rearrangement joins TRBV10-3 to TRBJ1-3; D ambiguous. This clonotype was obtained from a woman in her 30s in good health and CMV-seropositive. The material sequenced was PBMCs. The CDR3 DNA reads TGTGCCATCAGTGATTCCGGTAGTGGAAACACCATATATTTT. It translates to CAISDSGSGNTIYF.